Sequencing of this T cell receptor (beta chain) was carried out in a study of CD8+CD57+ T cells in acquired aplastic anemia. As concerns this clonotype: A clone one base away is much larger, so this may be a read error.

It was genomic DNA that served as the template for profiling TCR beta VDJ and CDR3. TCRdb reanalysed the reads using MiXCR and keeps one entry per CDR3 protein. Of roughly 250,000 distinct CDR3 sequences in the sample, 45% to 50% were seen once. The CDR3 extends over 13 amino acids. In germline, CDR1 is LGHDT, CDR2 YNNKEL (reference sequence). V lost 5 bases, J lost 2 bases, and 9 bases lay in between. All sequencing subjects had displayed CD8+CD57+ cell expansion on flow cytometry. The V gene is TRBV3-1, the J gene TRBJ2-5, with D possibly matching TRBD2 (6 bases). Material for sequencing was sorted CD4+, CD8+, or CD8+CD57+ T cells (not recorded which) from PBMCs. This receptor was obtained from a human donor with aplastic anemia. The CDR3 here is CASSGSGQETQYF. The DNA of the CDR3 is TGTGCCAGCAGCGGAAGCGGGCAAGAGACCCAGTACTTC.